This T cell receptor (beta chain) was recorded in a study of human T cells and chemical hapten exposure. Study context: Donors were sensitized with 2% DPC on the upper inner arm.

Time point reported: patch test 3, about 24 weeks after DPC sensitization. Treatment meaning: therapeutic diphenylcyclopropenone sensitization with weekly scalp DPC. The CDR3 consists of 15 residues. V shed 1 base and J shed 4 bases, with 16 bases lying between them. The germline CDR1 and CDR2 sequences are DFQATT and SNEGSKA (reference sequence). TCRdb re-analysed the RACE reads in MiXCR, keeping a single row per CDR3 protein. The sample lists fewer than 80,000 distinct CDR3 sequences, about 11% seen once, with about 2% in the top ten. The chain employs TRBV20-1 and TRBJ2-5; D possibly corresponds to TRBD2 (7 bases). Source: whole blood, taken in connection with sensitization to the hapten diphenylcyclopropenone (DPC). The sequence was collected from a woman in her twenties or thirties with alopecia areata. Some clones in this sample may be carry-over from other donors' samples. For the CDR3, the DNA is TGCAGTGCTAGAGTCCCCACGGGGGGCCGAGAGACCCAGTACTTC. Translated, it gives CSARVPTGGRETQYF.